This is a list of T cell receptor beta chains from one sample in a study of cytomegalovirus exposure and HLA in healthy donors. Using immunoSEQ multiplex PCR, the repertoire was profiled, and TCRdb retains in-frame clones only, with some absent. The sample has 150,000 to 200,000 clones; approximately 71% are singletons. Material for sequencing was PBMCs. These receptors all come from a young man in good health and CMV-seropositive. The CDR3 runs from the conserved cysteine through the conserved F or W. The order of the fields is clone size, D gene, V gene, CDR3 length, J gene, CDR3 protein, CDR3 DNA. D genes are given only for firm matches. Clone size is not always given. Where it is, it says once, few, many or a class for expanded clones.

NA,NA,TRBV5-1,14,TRBJ2-1,CASSLATSFNEQFF,TGCGCCAGCAGCTTGGCTACTAGCTTCAATGAGCAGTTCTTC
few,NA,TRBV5-1,15,TRBJ2-2,CASSLQGANTGELFF,TGCGCCAGCAGCTTACAGGGAGCGAACACCGGGGAGCTGTTTTTT
NA,TRBD1,TRBV27,15,TRBJ2-7,CASSPTDRASYEQYF,TGTGCCAGCAGTCCCACGGACAGGGCCTCCTACGAGCAGTACTTC
NA,TRBD1,TRBV6-5,13,TRBJ2-2,CASSYTGAGELFF,TGTGCCAGCAGTTATACAGGGGCCGGGGAGCTGTTTTTT
many,NA,TRBV4-1,15,TRBJ1-4,CASSQVQGSNEKLFF,TGCGCCAGCAGCCAAGTGCAGGGTTCTAATGAAAAACTGTTTTTT
NA,NA,TRBV16,15,TRBJ1-2,CASSHRGDTDYGYTF,TGTGCCAGCAGCCACCGAGGGGACACGGACTATGGCTACACCTTC
NA,TRBD1,TRBV10-3,15,TRBJ2-5,CAISEEGGAGETQYF,TGTGCCATCAGTGAAGAAGGGGGCGCGGGTGAGACCCAGTACTTC
NA,NA,TRBV10-3,14,TRBJ2-7,CAITVTESRYEQYF,TGTGCCATCACCGTTACGGAGAGCCGCTACGAGCAGTACTTC
NA,TRBD2,TRBV5-5,18,TRBJ2-7,CASSWASGTSGSPYEQYF,TGTGCCAGCAGCTGGGCCTCCGGGACTAGCGGCTCCCCCTACGAGCAGTACTTC
few,NA,TRBV2,13,TRBJ2-1,CASSEALRGEQFF,TGTGCCAGCAGTGAAGCGCTTCGGGGGGAGCAGTTCTTC
NA,NA,TRBV6-5,16,TRBJ2-1,CASSYSSGDPPHVQFF,TGTGCCAGCAGTTACTCTAGCGGAGACCCCCCCCACGTGCAGTTCTTC
NA,NA,TRBV11-2,14,TRBJ1-1,CASSLDQGSTEAFF,TGTGCCAGCAGCTTAGATCAGGGGAGCACTGAAGCTTTCTTT
few,NA,TRBV30,15,TRBJ2-2,CAWSGPTEGTGELFF,TGTGCCTGGAGTGGCCCGACGGAGGGGACCGGGGAGCTGTTTTTT
NA,NA,TRBV6-1,15,TRBJ1-5,CASSEASRGRQPQHF,TGTGCCAGCAGTGAAGCAAGCAGGGGAAGGCAGCCCCAGCATTTT
NA,TRBD2,TRBV2,13,TRBJ2-7,CASSGGLEYEQYF,TGTGCCAGCAGTGGGGGACTAGAATACGAGCAGTACTTC
NA,NA,TRBV6-5,15,TRBJ1-1,CASSNLLTGNTEAFF,TGTGCCAGCAGTAACCTTCTTACAGGGAACACTGAAGCTTTCTTT
few,NA,TRBV5-1,12,TRBJ1-4,CASSGTDRKLFF,TGCGCCAGCAGCGGAACAGATCGAAAACTGTTTTTT
few,NA,TRBV27,11,TRBJ1-1,CASRSRDRAFF,TGTGCCAGCAGATCTCGGGATCGGGCTTTCTTT
NA,NA,TRBV5-5,14,TRBJ2-5,CASSRAGRQETQYF,TGTGCCAGCAGCCGAGCGGGCAGGCAAGAGACCCAGTACTTC
once,TRBD1,TRBV10-3,15,TRBJ1-5,CATWTGGGPNQPQHF,TGTGCCACCTGGACAGGGGGGGGACCCAATCAGCCCCAGCATTTT
NA,TRBD2,TRBV5-4,20,TRBJ2-5,CASSDPGLAGYPPGGETQYF,TGTGCCAGCAGCGACCCGGGACTAGCGGGTTATCCTCCGGGAGGAGAGACCCAGTACTTC
NA,TRBD1,TRBV6-5,15,TRBJ2-3,CASRWQGAPTDTQYF,TGTGCCAGCAGATGGCAGGGGGCGCCTACAGATACGCAGTATTTT
NA,NA,TRBV6-5,13,TRBJ2-1,CASSYGFRVEQFF,TGTGCCAGCAGTTACGGTTTTCGGGTCGAGCAGTTCTTC
NA,NA,TRBV6-5,14,TRBJ2-7,CASSYQALQPEQYF,TGTGCCAGCAGTTACCAGGCGCTTCAACCCGAGCAGTACTTC
NA,TRBD2,TRBV9,16,TRBJ2-7,CASSLERGGNSYEQYF,TGTGCCAGCAGCTTAGAGCGGGGCGGGAACTCCTACGAGCAGTACTTC
NA,TRBD1,TRBV4-1,15,TRBJ2-5,CASSHIGTGRETQYF,TGCGCCAGCAGCCATATCGGGACAGGGCGAGAGACCCAGTACTTC
NA,NA,TRBV19,14,TRBJ1-1,CASTWTAMNTEAFF,TGTGCCAGTACCTGGACAGCTATGAACACTGAAGCTTTCTTT
NA,TRBD1,TRBV16,16,TRBJ2-2,CASSQQGQGAHGELFF,TGTGCCAGCAGCCAACAGGGACAGGGGGCCCACGGGGAGCTGTTTTTT
NA,TRBD1,TRBV30,12,TRBJ2-1,CAWSRQGDEQFF,TGTGCCTGGAGTAGACAGGGAGATGAGCAGTTCTTC
NA,NA,TRBV5-4,13,TRBJ2-7,CASSSSTDYEQYF,TGTGCCAGCAGTTCCTCGACAGACTACGAGCAGTACTTC
NA,TRBD1,TRBV7-8,15,TRBJ1-4,CASSSLQGEGEKLFF,TGTGCCAGCAGCTCACTACAGGGGGAAGGTGAAAAACTGTTTTTT
few,NA,TRBV9,12,TRBJ1-1,CASSLGATEAFF,TGTGCCAGCAGCCTAGGAGCCACCGAGGCTTTCTTT
NA,TRBD2,TRBV4-1,14,TRBJ2-1,CASSQEGLAGEQFF,TGCGCCAGCAGCCAAGAGGGACTAGCAGGAGAGCAGTTCTTC
NA,TRBD1,TRBV2,15,TRBJ2-3,CASSLIGTGVDTQYF,TGTGCCAGCAGCCTAATCGGGACAGGGGTTGATACGCAGTATTTT
NA,TRBD1,TRBV5-4,15,TRBJ2-7,CASSYVGTGAYEQYF,TGTGCCAGCAGCTACGTCGGGACAGGGGCCTACGAGCAGTACTTC
NA,TRBD2,TRBV6-1,15,TRBJ2-1,CASTWGGMLQNEQFF,TGTGCCAGCACCTGGGGAGGGATGCTACAGAATGAGCAGTTCTTC
NA,TRBD2,TRBV6-5,15,TRBJ2-3,CASTPVAGGTDTQYF,TGTGCCAGCACCCCCGTGGCGGGAGGCACAGATACGCAGTATTTT
NA,TRBD1,TRBV6-4,15,TRBJ1-2,CASSSGTGVNYGYTF,TGTGCCAGCAGTTCCGGGACAGGGGTAAACTATGGCTACACCTTC
NA,NA,TRBV25-1,14,TRBJ2-7,CASSEGTGVYEQYF,TGTGCCAGCAGTGAAGGGACGGGAGTCTACGAGCAGTACTTC
few,TRBD2,TRBV6-1,16,TRBJ2-7,CASSEALAGGSYEQYF,TGTGCCAGCAGTGAAGCACTAGCGGGAGGATCCTACGAGCAGTACTTC
NA,NA,TRBV4-1,17,TRBJ2-7,CASSQEGVQGLLNEQYF,TGCGCCAGCAGCCAAGAAGGGGTGCAGGGGCTGCTGAACGAGCAGTACTTC
NA,NA,TRBV2,14,TRBJ1-2,CASSEQAHNYGYTF,TGTGCCAGCAGTGAACAGGCTCACAACTATGGCTACACCTTC
NA,NA,TRBV7-3,13,TRBJ1-6,CASSLLLNSPLHF,TGTGCCAGCAGCCTACTATTAAATTCACCCCTCCACTTT
few,NA,TRBV15,13,TRBJ1-3,CATSRGPQHTIYF,TGTGCCACCAGCAGAGGACCACAGCACACCATATATTTT
few,NA,TRBV7-3,13,TRBJ2-3,CASSLPGTDTQYF,TGTGCCAGCAGCTTACCGGGAACAGATACGCAGTATTTT
NA,TRBD1,TRBV2,16,TRBJ2-7,CASGWPLDRESYEQYF,TGTGCCAGCGGGTGGCCCCTGGACAGGGAATCCTACGAGCAGTACTTC
once,TRBD1,TRBV29-1,17,TRBJ1-1,CSVLWTGRSPMNTEAFF,TGCAGCGTCCTCTGGACAGGGAGGAGTCCTATGAACACTGAAGCTTTCTTT
NA,TRBD1,TRBV6-6,13,TRBJ2-7,CASSSTGGNEQYF,TGTGCCAGCAGTTCTACAGGGGGGAACGAGCAGTACTTC
NA,NA,TRBV11-2,15,TRBJ2-3,CASSLEPGVGDTQYF,TGTGCCAGCAGCTTAGAACCGGGAGTAGGAGATACGCAGTATTTT
few,NA,TRBV5-1,15,TRBJ1-5,CASSLAGSSNQPQHF,TGCGCCAGCAGCTTGGCCGGGAGTAGCAATCAGCCCCAGCATTTT
NA,NA,TRBV11-3,12,TRBJ2-1,CASSLDRGEQFF,TGTGCCAGCAGCTTAGACCGAGGTGAGCAGTTCTTC
NA,NA,TRBV7-9,14,TRBJ2-7,CASSLVMREHEQYF,TGTGCCAGCAGCTTAGTGATGAGGGAACACGAGCAGTACTTC
once,NA,TRBV5-1,14,TRBJ2-7,CASSLIKESYEQYF,TGCGCCAGCAGCTTGATTAAGGAGTCCTACGAGCAGTACTTC
NA,NA,TRBV28,14,TRBJ2-7,CASSPDSLAYEQYF,TGTGCCAGCAGTCCGGACAGCCTAGCCTACGAGCAGTACTTC
NA,TRBD1,TRBV28,14,TRBJ1-2,CASEGTGFNYGYTF,TGTGCCTCCGAGGGGACAGGGTTTAACTATGGCTACACCTTC
NA,NA,TRBV7-2,15,TRBJ2-2,CASSLSPENTGELFF,TGTGCCAGCAGCTTATCGCCAGAAAACACCGGGGAGCTGTTTTTT
NA,TRBD2,TRBV10-3,15,TRBJ2-2,CAISPSGKGSGELFF,TGTGCCATCAGCCCTAGCGGGAAAGGTTCCGGGGAGCTGTTTTTT
NA,NA,TRBV13,14,TRBJ1-3,CASSSGHSQNTIYF,TGTGCCAGCAGCTCAGGACACAGCCAAAACACCATATATTTT
NA,NA,TRBV2,15,TRBJ1-2,CASRVTGQINYGYTF,TGTGCCAGCAGAGTAACGGGACAAATTAACTATGGCTACACCTTC
NA,NA,TRBV4-1,17,TRBJ2-7,CASSQGERFAAGNEQYF,TGCGCCAGCAGCCAAGGGGAGAGGTTTGCCGCGGGGAACGAGCAGTACTTC